The 32 T cell receptor beta chains listed next were all sequenced from one sample in a study of blood T cell repertoires in COVID-19. Measured with immunoSEQ multiplex PCR; TCRdb has only the in-frame clones, and not every one. This sample has more than 450,000 clones, with about nine tenths found just once. Sequencing input: PBMCs or T cells enriched from blood (not recorded which). These receptors all stem from a woman between 18 and 29 years old who had recovered from COVID-19.

In its sample, this clone was seen a few times. This sequence joins TRBV21-1 and TRBJ1-3; the table assigns TRBD1, which was not confirmed against the DNA. TRBV21-1 is termed a pseudogene. The CDR3 has 15 amino acids. CDR3 protein: CASSPGGAFGNTIYF. CDR3 nucleotides: TGTGCCAGCAGCCCAGGGGGCGCGTTCGGAAACACCATATATTTT.

The gene calls are TRBV30 and TRBJ2-3; D is uncertain. With 2 bases removed from V and 4 bases from J, the gap between germline ends came to 10 bases. From germline, CDR1 is GTSNPN and CDR2 SVGIG (reference sequence). The CDR3 is 13 residues long. CDR3 DNA: TGTGCCTGGAGTTCAAGCGCGGCAGATACGCAGTATTTT. Its translation is CAWSSSAADTQYF. Supplemented by reference TRBV30 and TRBJ2-3, the full variable domain reads SQTIHQWPATLVQPVGSPLSLECTVEGTSNPNLYWYRQAAGRGLQLLFYSVGIGQISSEVPQNLSASRPQDRQFILSSKKLLLSDSGFYLCAWSSSAADTQYFGPGTRLTVL.

The V call is TRBV6-1, the J call TRBJ1-2; D might be TRBD1 (6 bases). CDR1 and CDR2 (germline): MNHNS, SASEGT. The CDR3 runs to 17 residues. The V gene lost 2 bases and the J gene lost 1 base, with 17 bases spanning the gap. The CDR3 sequence: CASSETLRGGFNYGYTF. CDR3 bases: TGTGCCAGCAGTGAAACCCTCCGAGGGGGATTTAACTATGGCTACACCTTC.

The CDR3 DNA reads as TGTGCCACCAGTGACCCAAATGCTGAAGCTTTCTTT. This translates into CATSDPNAEAFF. This chain uses TRBV24-1 with TRBJ1-1; D remains unclear. Between the trimmed V and J ends, which lost 4 bases and 6 bases, there was a span of 8 bases. Germline V CDR1 and CDR2: KGHDR, SFDVKD. This CDR3 has 12 residues.

This clone occurred a few times. The chain has TRBV18 and TRBJ1-1; no clear D gene. Deletions cut 3 bases from V and 1 base from J, with 6 bases between. Germline V gene lookup returns CDR1 KGHSH and CDR2 LQKENI. The CDR3 runs 13 residues. The CDR3 coding sequence is TGTGCCAGCTCACCCAACAGGAACACTGAAGCTTTCTTT. As protein: CASSPNRNTEAFF. The entire variable domain, with the rest obtained from reference TRBV18 and TRBJ1-1, is as follows: NAGVMQNPRHLVRRRGQEARLRCSPMKGHSHVYWYRQLPEEGLKFMVYLQKENIIDESGMPKERFSAEFPKEGPSILRIQQVVRGDSAAYFCASSPNRNTEAFFGQGTRLTVV.

The chain joins TRBV6-5 to TRBJ2-3; a weak D match, TRBD2 (7 bases). Trimming removed 10 bases at V and 2 bases at J, with 13 bases between. The CDR3 consists of 13 residues. Germline V lookup: CDR1 MNHEY, CDR2 SVGAGI. CDR3 protein: CATQGGVTDTQYF. The CDR3 coding sequence is TGTGCCACCCAAGGGGGGGTCACAGATACGCAGTATTTT.

The genes are TRBV28 and TRBJ1-5; perhaps TRBD1 as D (6 bases). V was trimmed by 4 bases and J by 6 bases, leaving 10 bases between them. Germline assignment: CDR1 MDHEN and CDR2 SYDVKM. This CDR3 has 13 amino acids. CDR3 amino acids: CASSSGVGQPQHF. The CDR3 DNA sequence: TGTGCCAGCAGTTCAGGGGTAGGTCAGCCCCAGCATTTT.

A few counts support this clone. This chain links TRBV18 with TRBJ1-2; D is ambiguous. Germline V gene lookup returns CDR1 KGHSH and CDR2 LQKENI. The CDR3 consists of 13 residues. Trimming stripped 2 bases from V and 1 base from J, with 5 bases between. The CDR3 loop reads CASSPSVNYGYTF. The DNA for the CDR3 is TGTGCCAGCTCACCAAGCGTTAACTATGGCTACACCTTC.

V usage is TRBV4-1 and J usage is TRBJ1-6; possibly TRBD1 for D (6 bases). V gave up 4 bases and J gave up 7 bases, with 17 bases separating them. Germline CDR1 MGHRA, CDR2 YSYEKL. The CDR3 length is 16 residues. The CDR3 here is CASSPQVGDRNSPLHF. The CDR3 region has the DNA TGCGCCAGCAGCCCCCAGGTGGGAGACAGGAATTCACCCCTCCACTTT.

The chain joins TRBV11-2 to TRBJ2-5; weak D call: TRBD2 (5 bases). CDR3 length: 17 amino acids. The germline V gene has CDR1 SGHAT and CDR2 FQNNGV. V was pared by 0 bases and J by 5 bases, with 19 bases between. CDR3 sequence: CASSLDFYKRFPETQYF. The CDR3 region has the DNA TGTGCCAGCAGCTTAGATTTTTACAAGCGGTTCCCGGAGACCCAGTACTTC.

The chain employs TRBV14 and TRBJ2-4; TRBD1 matches at 7 bases. Trimming removed 5 bases from V and 4 bases from J; junction bases left unmatched: 2. CDR1 is SGHDN and CDR2 is FVKESK in the germline V gene. The CDR3 loop spans 13 amino acids. The CDR3 protein is CASSLQGKNIQYF. CDR3 coding DNA: TGTGCCAGCAGCTTACAGGGGAAAAACATTCAGTACTTC.

The chain couples TRBV12-3 or TRBV12-4 to TRBJ1-3; possible D gene TRBD1, 5 bases. The CDR3 covers 13 residues. V dropped 7 bases and J dropped 3 bases, with 10 bases sitting between them. CDR3 DNA sequence: TGTGCCAGCAAAGGGGAGGTTGGAAACACCATATATTTT. Its protein is CASKGEVGNTIYF.

This clone was observed once. The chain recombines TRBV28 with TRBJ1-4, with D possibly TRBD1 on 5 matching bases. Trimming removed 11 bases at V and 3 bases at J, with 13 bases between. This CDR3 comprises 13 residues. The germline CDR1 and CDR2 sequences are MDHEN and SYDVKM. In nucleotides, the CDR3 is TGTGCCGGTGGGGGGACCTCTAATGAAAAACTGTTTTTT. Protein sequence: CAGGGTSNEKLFF.

This sequence joins TRBV3-1 (or the pseudogene TRBV3-2) and TRBJ1-5, with a tentative D call TRBD1 (5 bases). This CDR3 comprises 14 residues. Looked up from germline, CDR1 is LGHDT and CDR2 is YNNKEL (reference sequence). V lost 4 bases and J lost 6, with 13 bases in between. The DNA of the CDR3 is TGTGCCAGCAGCCCCGTAGGGGCAGGTCAGCCCCAGCATTTT. Its translation is CASSPVGAGQPQHF.

This rearrangement joins TRBV7-8 to TRBJ2-1; D may be TRBD2 (7 bases). CDR3 length: 15 amino acids. The germline V and J ends were trimmed by 5 bases and 5 bases, with 16 bases remaining between them. Germline lookup yields CDR1 SGHVS and CDR2 FQNEAQ. DNA for the CDR3: TGTGCCAGCAGCGAGCGGGACATTCTTAACAATGAGCAGTTCTTC. This gives the protein CASSERDILNNEQFF.

The rearrangement uses TRBV19 and TRBJ1-4; D gene uncertain. The V gene's germline CDR1 is LNHDA and CDR2 SQIVND (reference sequence). Trimming took off 4 bases at V and 14 bases at J, with 17 bases between the two ends. This CDR3 is built from 13 residues. In DNA, the CDR3 is TGTGCCAGTAGTAGGTCAGCTCCGGCCAGGCTGTTTTTT. Protein sequence: CASSRSAPARLFF.

The chain employs TRBV11-2 and TRBJ1-2; D gene ambiguous. The CDR3 covers 17 residues. V was pared by 5 bases and J by 0 bases, with 19 bases between. Germline assignment: CDR1 SGHAT and CDR2 FQNNGV. In nucleotides, the CDR3 is TGTGCCAGCAGCCCGAGAGGGATGCTTCATGCTAACTATGGCTACACCTTC. Its translation is CASSPRGMLHANYGYTF.

This chain links TRBV5-1 with TRBJ2-7, with 7 bases that match TRBD1. The CDR3 has 14 amino acids. V lost 4 bases to trimming and J lost 2 bases; unmatched junction nucleotides: 6. Germline CDR1 reads SGHRS; CDR2 reads YFSETQ. For the CDR3, the DNA is TGCGCCAGCAGCCACAGGGGAACTCCCTACGAGCAGTACTTC. It codes for CASSHRGTPYEQYF.

V and J are TRBV9 and TRBJ2-1; 9 nucleotides line up with TRBD1. The CDR3 is 16 residues long. V lost 0 bases and J lost 9; bases outside the gene matches: 10. The V gene's germline CDR1 is SGDLS and CDR2 YYNGEE. CDR3 protein: CASSVGGTGKSGEQFF. CDR3 nucleotide sequence: TGTGCCAGCAGCGTAGGAGGGACAGGGAAGAGTGGTGAGCAGTTCTTC.

The rearrangement joins TRBV6-5 to TRBJ2-7; the match to TRBD1 covers 7 bases. V lost 7 bases and J lost 2; bases outside the gene matches: 5. CDR3 size: 13 residues. In germline, CDR1 is MNHEY, CDR2 SVGAGI. The CDR3 bases are TGTGCCAGCACCCCGACAGGGACCTACGAGCAGTACTTC. Protein product: CASTPTGTYEQYF.

As to this clone: At one end the junction does not follow the germline gene, possibly because of a read error. V and J are TRBV30 and TRBJ1-2, with 10 bases fitting TRBD1. The V gene's germline CDR1 is GTSNPN and CDR2 SVGIG (reference sequence). The CDR3 length is 12 residues. The CDR3 DNA follows: TGTGCCTGGAGTACCGGGACAGGGGATACCGCCTTC. Its translation is CAWSTGTGDTAF.

This clone was seen only a few times. The rearrangement joins TRBV15 to TRBJ1-2; maybe TRBD1 (6 bases). With 8 bases removed from V and 4 bases from J, the gap between germline ends came to 17 bases. CDR1 is LNHNV, CDR2 YYDKDF, per germline (reference sequence). The CDR3 loop spans 14 amino acids. The CDR3 DNA reads as TGTGCCACCGGAACACTGACAGGACTCTATGGCTACACCTTC. Amino acid sequence: CATGTLTGLYGYTF. Using reference TRBV15 and TRBJ1-2 for the parts outside the CDR3, the full variable domain is DAMVIQNPRYQVTQFGKPVTLSCSQTLNHNVMYWYQQKSSQAPKLLFHYYDKDFNNEADTPDNFQSRRPNTSFCFLDIRSPGLGDTAMYLCATGTLTGLYGYTFGSGTRLTVV.

This rearrangement joins TRBV6-1 to TRBJ1-6, with TRBD1 identical over 8 bases. The CDR3 has 15 amino acids. The germline CDR1 and CDR2 sequences are MNHNS and SASEGT. V dropped 2 bases and J dropped 6; count of bases not matched to a gene: 3. The CDR3: CASSELDRGNSPLHF. CDR3 DNA: TGTGCCAGCAGTGAACTCGACAGGGGTAATTCACCCCTCCACTTT.

The J gene is TRBJ1-5, the V gene TRBV30; D remains unclear. Germline CDR1 and CDR2: GTSNPN and SVGIG (reference sequence). CDR3 length: 14 amino acids. V was pared by 5 bases and J by 7 bases, with 18 bases between. CDR3: CAWLSDCEEQPQHF. DNA of the CDR3: TGTGCCTGGTTGTCGGACTGTGAGGAGCAGCCCCAGCATTTT.

The CDR3 bases are TGCGCCAGCAGCCAAGATAAAGGGACATTGAACACTGAAGCTTTCTTT. This encodes CASSQDKGTLNTEAFF. The gene calls are TRBV4-1 and TRBJ1-1; TRBD1 might be the D (6 bases). The CDR3 is 16 amino acids. V was pared by 0 bases and J by 0 bases, with 11 bases between. The V gene's germline CDR1 is MGHRA and CDR2 YSYEKL.

V and J are TRBV19 and TRBJ2-2; D not resolved. V gave up 6 bases and J gave up 1 base, with 6 bases separating them. This CDR3 is 13 amino acids long. Germline V gene data show CDR1 as LNHDA and CDR2 as SQIVND (reference sequence). The CDR3 sequence: CASSGLNTGELFF. CDR3 nucleotide sequence: TGTGCCAGTAGCGGGTTGAACACCGGGGAGCTGTTTTTT.

The chain couples TRBV3-1 (or the pseudogene TRBV3-2) to TRBJ2-2; TRBD1 matches 10 bases. The CDR3 covers 18 residues. The V gene end was trimmed by 1 base and the J gene end by 3 bases; junction bases not matched to a gene: 8. Germline V CDR1 and CDR2: LGHDT, YNNKEL (reference sequence). The CDR3 sequence: CASSQVRDRGLDTGELFF. The DNA for the CDR3 is TGTGCCAGCAGCCAAGTTAGAGACAGGGGGCTGGACACCGGGGAGCTGTTTTTT.

The rearrangement uses TRBV19 and TRBJ1-2; maybe TRBD1 (6 bases). The CDR3 spans 15 residues. V lost 7 bases and J 0 bases, leaving 15 bases between the germline ends. The germline CDR1 and CDR2 sequences are LNHDA and SQIVND (reference sequence). DNA of the CDR3: TGTGCCAGTACTTTATCGGACAGATCTAACTATGGCTACACCTTC. Amino acid sequence: CASTLSDRSNYGYTF.

V usage is TRBV6-5 and J usage is TRBJ2-7; TRBD1 matches 7 bases. V dropped 6 bases and J dropped 3; count of bases not matched to a gene: 11. This CDR3 is built from 15 residues. Germline CDR1 reads MNHEY; CDR2 reads SVGAGI. DNA for the CDR3: TGTGCCAGCAGATTTACAGGGGAAAGGGACTACGAGCAGTACTTC. Its protein is CASRFTGERDYEQYF.

The CDR3 DNA reads TGCAGTGCTAGTATGCGGACAGAGAATCCCTATAATTCACCCCTCCACTTT. This codes for CSASMRTENPYNSPLHF. The chain recombines TRBV20-1 with TRBJ1-6, with a tentative D call TRBD1 (6 bases). The germline gives CDR1 DFQATT, CDR2 SNEGSKA (reference sequence). The CDR3 sequence is 17 residues long. Between the trimmed V and J ends, which lost 3 bases and 2 bases, there was a span of 17 bases.

This rearrangement joins TRBV18 to TRBJ2-5; possibly TRBD1 for D (6 bases). Germline assignment: CDR1 KGHSH and CDR2 LQKENI. The CDR3 loop spans 13 amino acids. V lost 4 bases and J lost 2, with 8 bases in between. CDR3 bases: TGTGCCAGCTCACTCGACAGGCAAGAGACCCAGTACTTC. Translation: CASSLDRQETQYF.

The CDR3 region has the DNA TGCGCCAGCAGCTTGGAAGGGAGCTCCAGCTCCTACGAGCAGTACTTC. Amino acids: CASSLEGSSSSYEQYF. The chain has TRBV5-1 and TRBJ2-7; possible D gene TRBD2, 5 bases. The germline V and J ends were trimmed by 0 bases and 0 bases, with 13 bases remaining between them. This CDR3 contains 16 residues. Germline V gene data show CDR1 as SGHRS and CDR2 as YFSETQ.